This TCR beta chain is drawn from a study of early T cells in non-severe SARS-CoV-2 infection. At the level of the study: Chains stayed unpaired after sequencing of bulk RNA from unsorted whole blood. Overall study results and limits: Anti-spike CD8 responses were favored by VDJdb matching, which missed private and CD4 specificities.

This clonotype was counted once. No antigen is known for it. Unique molecular identifier tags were affixed to discrete cDNA molecules. In TCRdb, the 5' RACE reads were re-called with MiXCR into one record per CDR3 protein. The sample yields 50,000 to 65,000 distinct CDR3 sequences, around 20% seen once. V lost 8 bases, J lost 8 bases, and 10 bases stayed unmatched. From germline, CDR1 is MNHNY and CDR2 SVGAGI (reference sequence). CDR3 length: 14 amino acids. The chain recombines TRBV6-6 with TRBJ2-2; 8 positions agree with TRBD1. This TCR derives from an adult who was a healthcare worker with PCR-confirmed SARS-CoV-2 infection or an uninfected control (not recorded which). Material: whole blood, obtained at baseline. CDR3 coding DNA: TGTGCCAGCGGGCCGGGACAGGCCCTTGGGGAGCTGTTTTTT. It translates to CASGPGQALGELFF.